Below are 8 T cell receptor beta chains sequenced from a single sample in a study of CD8 T cells in Susac syndrome. RNA amounts of about 0.5 to 1 ug underwent reverse transcription with random hexamers. Via MiXCR, TCRdb re-called the immunoSEQ multiplex PCR reads, giving one row per CDR3 protein. Of roughly 400,000 distinct CDR3 sequences in the sample, more than 70% were seen once. Sequences were obtained from CD8+ T cells from PBMCs. The source is a human donor with multiple sclerosis.

This clonotype has only a few counts. The chain carries TRBV13 and TRBJ1-5, with D hard to call. Trimming left V 4 bases short and J 4 bases short, with 11 bases between. Germline V gene lookup returns CDR1 PRHDT and CDR2 FYEKMQ (reference sequence). The CDR3 is 14 residues long. This CDR3 is CASSSSQENQPQHF. The CDR3 DNA follows: TGTGCCAGCAGCTCTTCGCAGGAGAATCAGCCCCAGCATTTT.

The chain combines TRBV27 with TRBJ2-1, with 9 bases lining up with TRBD2. Unmatched junction bases numbered 11, after V lost 5 bases and J lost 6 bases. The CDR3 extends over 16 amino acids. Germline lookup yields CDR1 MNHEY and CDR2 SMNVEV (reference sequence). DNA of the CDR3: TGTGCCAGCAGTCCCTTCCCGGCGGGAGGGCCCAATGAGCAGTTCTTC. Translating it yields CASSPFPAGGPNEQFF.

The chain is built from TRBV27 and TRBJ1-1; possible D gene TRBD1, 5 bases. The germline V gene has CDR1 MNHEY and CDR2 SMNVEV (reference sequence). This CDR3 is built from 18 residues. Between the trimmed V and J ends, which lost 2 bases and 1 base, there was a span of 20 bases. The chain's CDR3 is CASSLTGGGAGRNTEAFF. The CDR3 DNA is TGTGCCAGCAGTTTAACGGGGGGTGGGGCAGGGCGGAACACTGAAGCTTTCTTT.

This clonotype has just one count. This sequence joins TRBV4-1 and TRBJ2-6, with D perhaps matching TRBD2 (7 bases). V shed 4 bases and J shed 2 bases, with 9 bases lying between them. Germline V lookup: CDR1 MGHRA, CDR2 YSYEKL. The CDR3 loop spans 15 amino acids. The CDR3 coding sequence is TGCGCCAGCAGCCGGGGGGGCCCTGGGGCCAACGTCCTGACTTTC. This encodes CASSRGGPGANVLTF.

The V call is TRBV28, the J call TRBJ1-2, with a possible D match to TRBD1 (6 bases). Per germline, CDR1 MDHEN and CDR2 SYDVKM. This CDR3 region has 14 residues. The V and J ends lost 3 bases and 6 bases respectively, with 14 bases between them. Here the CDR3 reads CASSFETGIHGYTF. The CDR3 DNA reads as TGTGCCAGCAGTTTTGAGACAGGTATCCATGGCTACACCTTC.

This chain links TRBV19 with TRBJ1-5; 7 bases match TRBD1. This CDR3 has 17 amino acids. Germline loops: CDR1 LNHDA, CDR2 SQIVND (reference sequence). V shed 1 base, J shed 4 bases, and the junction held 10 bases outside the gene matches. CDR3 nucleotide sequence: TGTGCCAGTAGTATAGGAGCGCCAGGGGGACAAAATCAGCCCCAGCATTTT. Translation gives CASSIGAPGGQNQPQHF.

There are a few counts of this clonotype. V gene TRBV29-1 combines with J gene TRBJ1-1, with a tentative D call TRBD1 (5 bases). The V and J ends lost 1 base and 4 bases respectively, with 10 bases between them. Per germline, CDR1 SQVTM and CDR2 ANQGSEA. The CDR3 is made up of 13 amino acids. CDR3 DNA: TGCAGCGTTGAAGCGGGGGTAGGCACTGAAGCTTTCTTT. Its protein product is CSVEAGVGTEAFF. The full variable domain, its missing parts supplied by reference TRBV29-1 and TRBJ1-1, is SAVISQKPSRDICQRGTSLTIQCQVDSQVTMMFWYRQQPGQSLTLIATANQGSEATYESGFVIDKFPISRPNLTFSTLTVSNMSPEDSSIYLCSVEAGVGTEAFFGQGTRLTVV.

The gene calls are TRBV23-1 and TRBJ2-7, with a possible D match to TRBD2 (5 bases). TRBV23-1 is noted as an ORF with a role that remains uncertain. CDR3 length: 15 amino acids. V was clipped by 2 bases and J by 2 bases, with 13 bases between them. The CDR3 spells CASSQAPGLPYEQYF. DNA of the CDR3: TGCGCCAGCAGTCAAGCGCCGGGGTTACCCTACGAGCAGTACTTC.